Below are 22 T cell receptor beta chains sequenced from a single sample in a study of blood T cell repertoires in COVID-19. The data were produced by immunoSEQ multiplex PCR, yet TCRdb's version contains in-frame clones alone and is incomplete. The sample yields 210,000 or so clones, 85% to 90% seen once. Sample: peripheral blood. The receptors were sampled from a man aged 25-45 years with COVID-19, enrolled during active disease.

This clone has a single count. The V and J genes are TRBV7-8 and TRBJ1-2, with D possibly matching TRBD1 (5 bases). CDR1 and CDR2 (germline): SGHVS, FQNEAQ. V was cut by 5 bases and J by 8 bases, with 21 bases left in between. This CDR3 is built from 15 residues. DNA of the CDR3: TGTGCCAGCAGCGGACAAGGGGCTCCAGCTAGGGGCTACACCTTC. Protein: CASSGQGAPARGYTF.

V gene TRBV12-5 combines with J gene TRBJ2-2, with D possibly TRBD1 on 6 matching bases. This CDR3 spans 17 amino acids. In germline, CDR1 is LGHNT, CDR2 FRNRAP. Trimming pared 4 bases from V and 2 bases from J, leaving 17 bases between. The CDR3 loop reads CASGSVGQGSNTGELFF. CDR3 DNA sequence: TGTGCTAGTGGTTCAGTGGGACAAGGGTCAAACACCGGGGAGCTGTTTTTT.

As DNA, the CDR3 is TGCAGCGTTGATGGCGGGGTCACAGATACGCAGTATTTT. This translates into CSVDGGVTDTQYF. The chain employs TRBV29-1 and TRBJ2-3; weak D call: TRBD2 (6 bases). Germline CDR1 SQVTM, CDR2 ANQGSEA. V was trimmed by 3 bases and J by 2 bases, leaving 9 bases between them. CDR3 length: 13 amino acids.

The chain employs TRBV2 and TRBJ2-1, with D possibly being TRBD2 (6 bases). V was pared by 8 bases and J by 2 bases, with 16 bases between. The CDR3 is made up of 15 amino acids. Germline CDR1 reads SNHLY; CDR2 reads FYNNEI. The CDR3 DNA is TGTGCCAGCCTTAACAACGGGAGCCCCTACAATGAGCAGTTCTTC. This sequence encodes CASLNNGSPYNEQFF. The variable domain in full, with the rest retrieved from reference TRBV2 and TRBJ2-1, is EPEVTQTPSHQVTQMGQEVILRCVPISNHLYFYWYRQILGQKVEFLVSFYNNEISEKSEIFDDQFSVERPDGSNFTLKIRSTKLEDSAMYFCASLNNGSPYNEQFFGPGTRLTVL.

V is TRBV6-6 and J is TRBJ2-1, with 7 bases lining up with TRBD1. V lost 6 bases to trimming and J lost 7 bases; unmatched junction nucleotides: 3. Germline-derived CDR1 and CDR2 are MNHNY and SVGAGI (reference sequence). This CDR3 has 12 residues. This CDR3 is CASSARGNEQFF. The CDR3 nucleotides are TGTGCCAGCAGCGCCAGGGGGAATGAGCAGTTCTTC.

The chain couples TRBV2 to TRBJ1-2; D is possibly TRBD1 (5 bases). Deletions cut 3 bases from V and 4 bases from J, with 9 bases between. Germline V gene data show CDR1 as SNHLY and CDR2 as FYNNEI. CDR3 length: 13 amino acids. DNA of the CDR3: TGTGCCAGCAGTGATTGGAGGGGCTATGGCTACACCTTC. Translation gives CASSDWRGYGYTF.

This chain uses TRBV9 with TRBJ2-1; tentatively, D is TRBD1 (5 bases). Germline assignment: CDR1 SGDLS and CDR2 YYNGEE. Trimming cost V 0 bases and J 0 bases, with 7 bases left between them. CDR3 length equals 15 residues. The CDR3 DNA is TGTGCCAGCAGCGTAGTTGGGGCCTCCTACAATGAGCAGTTCTTC. Translation gives CASSVVGASYNEQFF.

This chain links TRBV24-1 with TRBJ2-1, with D maybe TRBD1 (6 bases). The CDR3 is made up of 16 amino acids. Trimming cost V 3 bases and J 3 bases, with 14 bases left between them. Germline CDR1 and CDR2: KGHDR and SFDVKD. CDR3 DNA: TGTGCCACCAGTGATGATTCTAGGGGGTTCTACAATGAGCAGTTCTTC. Translated: CATSDDSRGFYNEQFF.

This clone was observed a single time. The genes are TRBV6-6 and TRBJ1-5; tentatively, D is TRBD1 (6 bases). Germline assignment: CDR1 MNHNY and CDR2 SVGAGI (reference sequence). The CDR3 sequence is 13 residues long. Trimming took off 5 bases at V and 11 bases at J, with 16 bases between the two ends. The CDR3 loop reads CASSGLGAGAQHF. Here the CDR3 DNA reads TGTGCCAGCAGTGGGCTGGGGGCGGGGGCCCAGCATTTT.

The rearrangement links TRBV30 to TRBJ2-7; 7 bases are a match to TRBD1. The CDR3 runs to 14 residues. Germline assignment: CDR1 GTSNPN and CDR2 SVGIG (reference sequence). Unmatched junction bases numbered 10, after V lost 3 bases and J lost 5 bases. CDR3: CAWSIRDSGHEQYF. As DNA, the CDR3 is TGTGCCTGGAGCATCCGGGACAGTGGTCACGAGCAGTACTTC.

V and J are TRBV7-2 and TRBJ1-3; possibly TRBD1 for D (5 bases). Germline CDR1 reads SGHTA; CDR2 reads FQGNSA. The CDR3 loop spans 16 amino acids. Trimming cost V 1 base and J 0 bases, with 10 bases left between them. CDR3 region: CASSLGLGVSGNTIYF. CDR3 DNA: TGTGCCAGCAGCTTAGGATTAGGGGTCTCTGGAAACACCATATATTTT. The full variable domain, completed using reference TRBV7-2 and TRBJ1-3, is GAGVSQSPSNKVTEKGKDVELRCDPISGHTALYWYRQSLGQGLEFLIYFQGNSAPDKSGLPSDRFSAERTGGSVSTLTIQRTQQEDSAVYLCASSLGLGVSGNTIYFGEGSWLTVV.

The V and J genes are TRBV5-1 and TRBJ2-1; 11 positions match TRBD2. J lost 4 bases, V lost 5 bases, and 5 bases had no gene match. Germline-derived CDR1 and CDR2 are SGHRS and YFSETQ. CDR3 length equals 15 residues. The CDR3 DNA is TGCGCCAGCAGTACTACTAGCGGGAGTTACAATGAGCAGTTCTTC. Encoded protein: CASSTTSGSYNEQFF.

The V call is TRBV4-3, the J call TRBJ1-5; D not certain. Between the trimmed V and J ends, which lost 0 bases and 0 bases, there was a span of 3 bases. Germline V lookup: CDR1 LGHNA, CDR2 YSLEER. The CDR3 is 14 residues long. The CDR3 loop is CASSQEYSNQPQHF. The CDR3 nucleotides are TGCGCCAGCAGCCAAGAGTATAGCAATCAGCCCCAGCATTTT.

This clone was counted a few times. V and J are TRBV7-9 and TRBJ1-5; 8 nucleotides align to TRBD1. Germline V gene sequence: CDR1 SEHNR, CDR2 FQNEAQ (reference sequence). Trimming removed 5 bases from V and 5 bases from J; junction bases left unmatched: 17. There are 18 residues in the CDR3. The chain's CDR3 is CASSQGETGVLYDQPQHF. In DNA, the CDR3 is TGTGCCAGCAGCCAGGGTGAGACAGGGGTCCTGTACGATCAGCCCCAGCATTTT.

The J gene is TRBJ1-6, the V gene TRBV6-1; 7 bases align to TRBD1. Looked up from germline, CDR1 is MNHNS and CDR2 is SASEGT. CDR3 length equals 16 residues. V shed 0 bases and J 9 bases; nucleotides not matched to a gene: 8. CDR3 loop: CASSEADRWSSSPLHF. CDR3 DNA: TGTGCCAGCAGTGAAGCGGACAGGTGGAGTAGTTCACCCCTCCACTTT.

This chain joins TRBV5-1 and TRBJ2-1, with D unclear. V was clipped by 0 bases and J by 4 bases, with 11 bases between them. This CDR3 has 15 residues. Germline V CDR1 and CDR2: SGHRS, YFSETQ. The CDR3 DNA follows: TGCGCCAGCAGCTTGGACCGAAACAGATACAATGAGCAGTTCTTC. Amino acid sequence: CASSLDRNRYNEQFF.

The chain combines TRBV27 with TRBJ2-1; tentative D call: TRBD2 (7 bases). Trimming took off 2 bases at V and 1 base at J, with 9 bases between the two ends. The CDR3 contains 15 residues. The germline V gene encodes CDR1 MNHEY and CDR2 SMNVEV (reference sequence). DNA of the CDR3: TGTGCCAGCAGTTTAAGGGGGGGATCCTACAATGAGCAGTTCTTC. Translated: CASSLRGGSYNEQFF.

The chain uses TRBV6-4 and TRBJ2-2; TRBD2 might be the D (6 bases). V was clipped by 2 bases and J by 6 bases, with 10 bases between them. Germline CDR1 MRHNA, CDR2 SNTAGT. The CDR3 covers 14 residues. In DNA, the CDR3 is TGTGCCAGCAGTGACCGGGGCGGGGCCGGGGAGCTGTTTTTT. Translating it yields CASSDRGGAGELFF.

The chain carries TRBV6-1 and TRBJ2-2, with a possible D match to TRBD1 (5 bases). V was cut by 1 base and J by 2 bases, with 11 bases left in between. Germline CDR1 is MNHNS and CDR2 is SASEGT. The length of the CDR3 is 16 residues. CDR3 protein: CASSEGTPPNTGELFF. CDR3 DNA: TGTGCCAGCAGTGAAGGGACACCACCAAACACCGGGGAGCTGTTTTTT.

The CDR3 DNA reads TGTGCCAGCAGCCCGGAGCCCGGGACAGGACTCTATGGCTACACCTTC. Translated: CASSPEPGTGLYGYTF. The chain employs TRBV9 and TRBJ1-2; TRBD1 matches 8 bases. In germline, CDR1 is SGDLS, CDR2 YYNGEE. The trim removed 4 bases at V and 4 bases at J, leaving 12 bases unmatched. The CDR3 totals 16 residues.

The rearrangement links TRBV18 to TRBJ2-1, with D perhaps TRBD1 (5 bases). The CDR3 length is 14 residues. V was cut by 2 bases and J by 8 bases, with 13 bases left in between. CDR1 is KGHSH, CDR2 LQKENI, per germline. CDR3 in DNA: TGTGCCAGCTCACCAACCAGGGCTTATGATGAGCAGTTCTTC. This sequence encodes CASSPTRAYDEQFF.

This clone was seen a handful of times. The chain is built from TRBV5-4 and TRBJ1-1; 10 bases align to TRBD1. Losses at the gene ends were 0 bases for V and 6 bases for J; bases not matched to a gene: 14. The CDR3 sequence is 18 residues long. In germline, CDR1 is SGHNT, CDR2 YYREEE (reference sequence). The CDR3 DNA reads as TGTGCCAGCAGCTTGGCCGACGACAGGGGGCAGGAGGAGTCTGAAGCTTTCTTT. This encodes CASSLADDRGQEESEAFF.